Listed below are T cell receptor beta chains from one sample, sequenced in a study of patients and donors after allogeneic stem cell transplantation. TCRdb re-called the RT-PCR reads through MiXCR, storing one row per CDR3 protein. The sample records some 880,000 distinct CDR3 sequences, around 17% being singletons. Sample: blood, either unsorted or a sorted T cell fraction (not recorded which). The receptor set was obtained from a human donor who was either an allogeneic HSCT recipient or a stem cell or donor lymphocyte infusion donor (not recorded which). It is not recorded whose cells these are; they may come from a transplant donor. CDR3s include the opening cysteine and the closing phenylalanine or tryptophan.

v_call: TRBV9
cdr3_aa: CASSVGQVDEQYF

v_call: TRBV11-2
cdr3_aa: CASSLRIAGVGGYTF

v_call: TRBV2
cdr3_aa: CASSGPGPPFGYGYTF

v_call: TRBV11-2
cdr3_aa: CASSPYGGLMEKLFF

v_call: TRBV6-5
cdr3_aa: CASSYSRVRAEAFF

v_call: TRBV7-9
cdr3_aa: CASSLLLDTQYF

v_call: TRBV5-1
cdr3_aa: CASSLDRGLEAFF

v_call: TRBV5-5
cdr3_aa: CASSLAGGANYGYTF

v_call: TRBV13
cdr3_aa: CASSPGAGEVSYEQYF

v_call: TRBV9
cdr3_aa: CASSVLAGGSNTGELFF

v_call: TRBV20-1
cdr3_aa: CSARDWPGGYTF

v_call: TRBV3-1
cdr3_aa: CASSGRDEQYF

v_call: TRBV4-2
cdr3_aa: CASSLRRGGSETQYF

v_call: TRBV6-1
cdr3_aa: CASSVEQGRSEAFF

v_call: TRBV12-3/TRBV12-4
cdr3_aa: CASSTGTGALMNTEAFF

v_call: TRBV7-9
cdr3_aa: CASSKRGSNTGELFF

v_call: TRBV9
cdr3_aa: CASSVGQYYNEQFF

v_call: TRBV6-1
cdr3_aa: CASSEGHSGNTIYF

v_call: TRBV7-2
cdr3_aa: CASSLGGPNHNSPLHF

v_call: TRBV6-5
cdr3_aa: CASSYGSGAVGTQYF

v_call: TRBV7-9
cdr3_aa: CASSNGQKSYEQYF

v_call: TRBV6-5
cdr3_aa: CASSFDREGTDTQYF

v_call: TRBV10-3
cdr3_aa: CAISSQAVSYNEQFF

v_call: TRBV5-6
cdr3_aa: CASSVDRTQAFF

v_call: TRBV12-3/TRBV12-4
cdr3_aa: CASSLSPKIAGELFF

v_call: TRBV7-2
cdr3_aa: CASSLGLTRLNTEAFF

v_call: TRBV20-1
cdr3_aa: CSAISGTSATDTQYF